The 17 T cell receptor beta chains given below trace back to one sample, sequenced in a study of blood T cell repertoires in COVID-19. The protocol was immunoSEQ multiplex PCR, while the TCRdb copy is restricted to in-frame clones and leaves out a portion. The table shows 200,000 to 300,000 clones, with about 93% occurring only once. The sequencing sample was made of peripheral blood. The receptors stem from a man younger than 45 with COVID-19, enrolled during active disease.

The table lists this clone with a count of one. The rearrangement uses TRBV2 and TRBJ2-1, with 10 bases lining up with TRBD2. J lost 0 bases, V lost 4 bases, and 6 bases had no gene match. Germline lookup yields CDR1 SNHLY and CDR2 FYNNEI. This CDR3 is 17 amino acids long. The CDR3 DNA is TGTGCCAGCAGTGCCCCTAGCGGGGGTCTCTCCTACAATGAGCAGTTCTTC. Its protein is CASSAPSGGLSYNEQFF. Looking up the rest from reference TRBV2 and TRBJ2-1 gives the full variable domain: EPEVTQTPSHQVTQMGQEVILRCVPISNHLYFYWYRQILGQKVEFLVSFYNNEISEKSEIFDDQFSVERPDGSNFTLKIRSTKLEDSAMYFCASSAPSGGLSYNEQFFGPGTRLTVL.

This clone appeared a few times. The rearrangement uses TRBV12-3 or TRBV12-4 and TRBJ2-2, with unresolved D. The CDR3 is 13 amino acids. V shed 8 bases and J shed 1 base, with 8 bases lying between them. This chain's CDR3 is CASLGENTGELFF. CDR3 bases: TGTGCCAGCCTGGGCGAGAACACCGGGGAGCTGTTTTTT.

The chain joins TRBV7-2 to TRBJ1-1; TRBD1 agrees at 7 bases. Trimming took 5 bases from V and 5 from J; bases not matched to a gene: 11. Looked up from germline, CDR1 is SGHTA and CDR2 is FQGNSA. This CDR3 contains 15 residues. The CDR3 nucleotides read TGTGCCAGCAGCATATACGGACAGGATATGACTGAAGCTTTCTTT. Residues: CASSIYGQDMTEAFF.

V gene TRBV5-1 combines with J gene TRBJ2-1, with D possibly TRBD2 on 7 matching bases. Trimming took 7 bases from V and 3 from J, leaving 14 bases between them. Germline CDR1 is SGHRS and CDR2 is YFSETQ. This CDR3 is 14 amino acids long. The CDR3 is CASGGANGYNEQFF. In DNA, the CDR3 is TGCGCCAGCGGGGGGGCCAACGGCTACAATGAGCAGTTCTTC.

V gene TRBV5-1 combines with J gene TRBJ2-7, with 8 bases that match TRBD2. This CDR3 comprises 14 residues. CDR1 is SGHRS, CDR2 YFSETQ, per germline. V shed 5 bases, J shed 2 bases, and the junction held 6 bases outside the gene matches. This CDR3 is CASRQTSEAYEQYF. As DNA, the CDR3 is TGCGCCAGCAGACAGACTAGCGAAGCCTACGAGCAGTACTTC.

This rearrangement joins TRBV5-1 to TRBJ1-1; possibly TRBD1 for D (5 bases). Germline loops: CDR1 SGHRS, CDR2 YFSETQ. The CDR3 totals 16 residues. The germline V and J ends were trimmed by 0 bases and 0 bases, with 12 bases remaining between them. The chain's CDR3 is CASSLVQGPMNTEAFF. In DNA, the CDR3 is TGCGCCAGCAGCTTGGTTCAGGGCCCGATGAACACTGAAGCTTTCTTT. Full variable domain (outside the CDR3, taken from reference TRBV5-1 and TRBJ1-1): KAGVTQTPRYLIKTRGQQVTLSCSPISGHRSVSWYQQTPGQGLQFLFEYFSETQRNKGNFPGRFSGRQFSNSRSEMNVSTLELGDSALYLCASSLVQGPMNTEAFFGQGTRLTVV.

This clone appeared a few times. The chain employs TRBV7-6 and TRBJ2-7; no reliable D call. Germline V gene data show CDR1 as SGHVS and CDR2 as FNYEAQ. This CDR3 contains 17 residues. Trimming removed 0 bases at V and 0 bases at J, with 15 bases between. DNA of the CDR3: TGTGCCAGCAGCTTAGCCCTGGCAGGTCCACTCTCCTACGAGCAGTACTTC. Protein: CASSLALAGPLSYEQYF.

This clone was observed once. The chain couples TRBV14 to TRBJ1-6; tentative D call: TRBD1 (5 bases). This CDR3 contains 16 residues. From germline, CDR1 is SGHDN and CDR2 FVKESK. Trimming took off 0 bases at V and 10 bases at J, with 16 bases between the two ends. CDR3 nucleotide sequence: TGTGCCAGCAGCCAAGATCGTATAGGGGAAGGGTCACCCCTCCACTTT. Its translation is CASSQDRIGEGSPLHF.

In DNA, the CDR3 is TGTGCCACAGGGGAAACTGAAGCTTTCTTT. It is translated as CATGETEAFF. The chain joins TRBV19 to TRBJ1-1; D is perhaps TRBD1 (6 bases). In germline, CDR1 is LNHDA, CDR2 SQIVND (reference sequence). With 10 bases removed from V and 5 bases from J, the gap between germline ends came to 8 bases. The CDR3 is 10 amino acids. Full variable domain (missing parts from reference TRBV19 and TRBJ1-1): DGGITQSPKYLFRKEGQNVTLSCEQNLNHDAMYWYRQDPGQGLRLIYYSQIVNDFQKGDIAEGYSVSREKKESFPLTVTSAQKNPTAFYLCATGETEAFFGQGTRLTVV.

This clone was recorded only once. The chain couples TRBV20-1 to TRBJ2-5; D perhaps matches TRBD2 (7 bases). CDR3 length: 15 residues. Trimming left V 8 bases short and J 1 base short, with 20 bases between. Germline-derived CDR1 and CDR2 are DFQATT and SNEGSKA (reference sequence). CDR3 sequence reads: CSSSGGGPFQETQYF. The CDR3 DNA reads as TGCAGTTCCAGTGGGGGGGGGCCATTCCAAGAGACCCAGTACTTC.

The rearrangement links TRBV3-1 (or the pseudogene TRBV3-2) to TRBJ1-1; D gene ambiguous. Germline loops: CDR1 LGHDT, CDR2 YNNKEL (reference sequence). The CDR3 is made up of 12 amino acids. V gave up 1 base and J gave up 11 bases, with 11 bases separating them. This CDR3 is CASSQGAGFAFF. For the CDR3, the DNA is TGTGCCAGCAGCCAAGGAGCCGGTTTTGCTTTCTTT.

This clone was detected only once. The chain uses TRBV19 and TRBJ2-7, with D possibly TRBD1 on 6 matching bases. The V gene's germline CDR1 is LNHDA and CDR2 SQIVND (reference sequence). Between the trimmed V and J ends, which lost 0 bases and 4 bases, there was a span of 22 bases. The CDR3 extends over 18 amino acids. The CDR3 sequence: CASSIDLSGRGTLYEQYF. CDR3 DNA sequence: TGTGCCAGTAGTATAGATCTATCGGGCAGGGGAACACTATACGAGCAGTACTTC.

The rearrangement links TRBV11-2 to TRBJ2-7, with D possibly matching TRBD1 (6 bases). V was trimmed by 6 bases and J by 5 bases, leaving 14 bases between them. The CDR3 loop spans 13 amino acids. Germline V gives CDR1 SGHAT, CDR2 FQNNGV. The CDR3 DNA reads TGTGCCAGCAGGAACACAGGGACCAACGAGCAGTACTTC. This codes for CASRNTGTNEQYF.

This clone is a singleton in its sample. This sequence joins TRBV10-3 and TRBJ1-4; no clear D. The germline CDR1 and CDR2 sequences are ENHRY and SYGVKD. The CDR3 sequence is 15 residues long. V lost 3 bases and J lost 0, with 8 bases in between. DNA for the CDR3: TGTGCCATCAGTGACAGGCGAGCAACTAATGAAAAACTGTTTTTT. Translating it yields CAISDRRATNEKLFF.

The chain is built from TRBV3-1 (or the pseudogene TRBV3-2) and TRBJ2-2; possible D gene TRBD1, 5 bases. The CDR3 is 13 residues long. V was clipped by 1 base and J by 7 bases, with 7 bases between them. The germline CDR1 and CDR2 sequences are LGHDT and YNNKEL (reference sequence). Written as DNA, the CDR3 is TGTGCCAGCAGCCAAGCAGGGCTCGGGGAGCTGTTTTTT. The encoded protein is CASSQAGLGELFF.

This clone appeared once. The gene calls are TRBV3-1 (or the pseudogene TRBV3-2) and TRBJ2-1; TRBD1 matches at 7 bases. Losses at the gene ends were 0 bases for V and 4 bases for J; bases not matched to a gene: 3. The CDR3 totals 15 residues. The germline CDR1 and CDR2 sequences are LGHDT and YNNKEL (reference sequence). CDR3 nucleotides: TGTGCCAGCAGCCAAGACAGGGGGTTTTACAATGAGCAGTTCTTC. This translates into CASSQDRGFYNEQFF.

The chain uses TRBV12-3 or TRBV12-4 and TRBJ1-1; 7 bases line up with TRBD1. The J segment lost 0 bases and the V segment lost 7 bases, leaving 2 bases of the junction unmatched. The CDR3 length is 13 residues. The CDR3 loop reads CASTQGVNTEAFF. As DNA, the CDR3 is TGTGCCAGCACCCAGGGGGTGAACACTGAAGCTTTCTTT.